One sample yielded the 24 T cell receptor beta chains listed below, sequenced in a study of beta chain features in type 1 diabetes. Study findings and constraints: People with Type 1 diabetes carried modestly yet significantly shorter TCRB CDR3s in all four CD4+ subsets.

No cognate antigen is known for these TCRs. Expressed TCRB transcripts were sequenced because the isolated RNA had all been reverse transcribed beforehand. TCRdb's copy holds only in-frame clones and misses some; the assay was immunoSEQ multiplex PCR. This repertoire shows about 120,000 clones, roughly 15% found once; its top ten account for 2% to 3%. Sequenced input: central memory CD4+ T cells from blood. The receptors were sampled from a young man with type 1 diabetes.

This clone was counted between two and nine times. This rearrangement joins TRBV2 to TRBJ2-3, with 11 nucleotides matching TRBD2. The V gene end was trimmed by 2 bases and the J gene end by 6 bases; junction bases not matched to a gene: 7. Germline V gene data show CDR1 as SNHLY and CDR2 as FYNNEI. The CDR3 totals 16 residues. CDR3 sequence (DNA): TGTGCCAGCAGTGAATCGAATAGCGGGGGGGTGGATACGCAGTATTTT. This gives the protein CASSESNSGGVDTQYF.

The chain combines TRBV30 with TRBJ1-5, with no clear D. Germline lookup yields CDR1 GTSNPN and CDR2 SVGIG (reference sequence). The CDR3 length is 13 residues. V was clipped by 2 bases and J by 8 bases, with 13 bases between them. The CDR3 spells CAWSTGSREPQHF. CDR3 nucleotides: TGTGCCTGGAGTACCGGGAGTCGAGAGCCCCAGCATTTT.

This clone was seen more than once but under ten times. This CDR3 is CASSLAKTGVSYEQYF. For the CDR3, the DNA is TGTGCCAGCAGCTTAGCCAAGACAGGAGTATCCTACGAGCAGTACTTC. The chain has TRBV7-9 and TRBJ2-7; D might be TRBD1 (6 bases). Per the germline V gene, CDR1 is SEHNR and CDR2 is FQNEAQ (reference sequence). Trimming left V 0 bases short and J 1 base short, with 13 bases between. The CDR3 loop spans 16 amino acids. Full variable domain (missing parts from reference TRBV7-9 and TRBJ2-7): DTGVSQNPRHKITKRGQNVTFRCDPISEHNRLYWYRQTLGQGPEFLTYFQNEAQLEKSRLLSDRFSAERPKGSFSTLEIQRTEQGDSAMYLCASSLAKTGVSYEQYFGPGTRLTVT.

V usage is TRBV6-5 and J usage is TRBJ2-1, with no clear D. V was clipped by 2 bases and J by 8 bases, with 13 bases between them. This CDR3 has 14 amino acids. The germline CDR1 and CDR2 sequences are MNHEY and SVGAGI. As DNA, the CDR3 is TGTGCCAGCAGTTACCTGATACTGAGCGATGAGCAGTTCTTC. Its protein is CASSYLILSDEQFF.

This clone was counted between two and nine times. This chain uses TRBV7-3 with TRBJ2-3; tentative D call: TRBD1 (6 bases). The germline V and J ends were trimmed by 5 bases and 2 bases, with 11 bases remaining between them. Germline V gene data show CDR1 as SGHTA and CDR2 as FQGTGA. The CDR3 sequence is 14 residues long. The CDR3 region is CASSPGHHTDTQYF. The CDR3 DNA reads TGTGCCAGCAGCCCGGGACATCACACAGATACGCAGTATTTT.

V is TRBV5-1 and J is TRBJ1-5, with TRBD1 identical over 8 bases. Germline values: CDR1 SGHRS, CDR2 YFSETQ. Trimming took 2 bases from V and 1 from J; bases not matched to a gene: 5. The length of the CDR3 is 16 residues. CDR3 loop: CASSLSGGGSNQPQHF. For the CDR3, the DNA is TGCGCCAGCAGCTTATCAGGGGGCGGAAGCAATCAGCCCCAGCATTTT. The variable domain in full, completed from reference TRBV5-1 and TRBJ1-5, reads KAGVTQTPRYLIKTRGQQVTLSCSPISGHRSVSWYQQTPGQGLQFLFEYFSETQRNKGNFPGRFSGRQFSNSRSEMNVSTLELGDSALYLCASSLSGGGSNQPQHFGDGTRLSIL.

This clone has just a few counts. The chain combines TRBV7-4 with TRBJ1-1; no clear D gene. Germline values: CDR1 SGHVT, CDR2 SQSDAQ. The CDR3 is 14 residues long. V was pared by 1 base and J by 1 base, with 7 bases between. The CDR3 DNA reads as TGTGCCAGCAGCTTAGTAGAGAGGAACACTGAAGCTTTCTTT. It translates to CASSLVERNTEAFF. Full variable domain (rest looked up from reference TRBV7-4 and TRBJ1-1): GAGVSQSPRYKVAKRGRDVALRCDSISGHVTLYWYRQTLGQGSEVLTYSQSDAQRDKSGRPSGRFSAERPERSVSTLKIQRTEQGDSAVYLCASSLVERNTEAFFGQGTRLTVV.

This clone has a handful of counts. V usage is TRBV29-1 and J usage is TRBJ2-2; D perhaps matches TRBD1 (6 bases). CDR1 is SQVTM and CDR2 is ANQGSEA in the germline V gene. Trimming pared 7 bases from V and 6 bases from J, leaving 12 bases between. The CDR3 is 12 amino acids. DNA of the CDR3: TGCAGCGCTCAGGGGTACGCCGGGGAGCTGTTTTTT. Protein product: CSAQGYAGELFF.

This clone has a count of ten or more. This rearrangement joins TRBV29-1 to TRBJ2-7; no clear D gene. The V end lost 4 bases, the J end lost 3 bases, and 10 bases lay between the germline ends. CDR1 and CDR2 from the germline V gene are SQVTM and ANQGSEA. The length of the CDR3 is 12 residues. This CDR3 reads CSVAPASYEQYF. CDR3 bases: TGCAGCGTTGCGCCGGCTAGCTACGAGCAGTACTTC.

CDR3 in amino acids: CASSKGSSGANVLTF. In nucleotides, the CDR3 is TGTGCCAGCAGCAAGGGGTCATCTGGGGCCAACGTCCTGACTTTC. The chain uses TRBV25-1 and TRBJ2-6, with a possible D match to TRBD1 (5 bases). Germline V gene sequence: CDR1 MGHDK, CDR2 SYGVNS. The V gene lost 6 bases and the J gene lost 1 base, with 10 bases spanning the gap. This CDR3 is built from 15 residues.

The chain carries TRBV4-2 and TRBJ1-1, with D uncertain. Germline V lookup: CDR1 LGHNA, CDR2 YNFKEQ. Trimming pared 2 bases from V and 8 bases from J, leaving 12 bases between. The CDR3 contains 13 residues. The CDR3 region is CASSQRIGEEAFF. The CDR3 nucleotides read TGTGCCAGCAGCCAAAGGATCGGCGAAGAAGCTTTCTTT.

This chain joins TRBV7-2 and TRBJ1-4; D gene unclear. The germline V gene encodes CDR1 SGHTA and CDR2 FQGNSA. The CDR3 covers 15 residues. V was clipped by 3 bases and J by 2 bases, with 10 bases between them. The CDR3, as DNA: TGTGCCAGCAGCTTGGGGTATAGCACTAATGAAAAACTGTTTTTT. Protein: CASSLGYSTNEKLFF. The variable domain in full, with the rest retrieved from reference TRBV7-2 and TRBJ1-4, is GAGVSQSPSNKVTEKGKDVELRCDPISGHTALYWYRQSLGQGLEFLIYFQGNSAPDKSGLPSDRFSAERTGGSVSTLTIQRTQQEDSAVYLCASSLGYSTNEKLFFGSGTQLSVL.

This chain joins TRBV29-1 and TRBJ1-3; tentatively, D is TRBD1 (6 bases). The CDR3 is 14 amino acids. CDR1 and CDR2 from the germline V gene are SQVTM and ANQGSEA. Trimming left V 3 bases short and J 0 bases short, with 9 bases between. The CDR3 sequence is CSVDDRISGNTIYF. CDR3 bases: TGCAGCGTTGACGACAGGATCTCTGGAAACACCATATATTTT.

The V and J genes are TRBV19 and TRBJ1-2; no definite D call. Germline loops: CDR1 LNHDA, CDR2 SQIVND (reference sequence). This CDR3 has 12 amino acids. Trimming left V 7 bases short and J 4 bases short, with 10 bases between. The CDR3 sequence is CASTLIGYGYTF. The CDR3 coding sequence is TGTGCCAGTACCCTGATCGGCTATGGCTACACCTTC.

The chain uses TRBV9 and TRBJ1-2; the D is unclear. Looked up from germline, CDR1 is SGDLS and CDR2 is YYNGEE. Trimming stripped 4 bases from V and 4 bases from J, with 17 bases between. The CDR3 is made up of 15 amino acids. CDR3 loop: CASSPRLANGYGYTF. CDR3 in DNA: TGTGCCAGCAGCCCTCGACTGGCGAACGGCTATGGCTACACCTTC.

The chain recombines TRBV21-1 with TRBJ2-7; the table calls TRBD1, which could not be checked here. TRBV21-1 is a documented pseudogene. The CDR3 loop spans 13 amino acids. In DNA form, the CDR3 reads TGTGCCAGCAGCAGTGGCGGACACTACGAGCAGTACTTC. This gives the protein CASSSGGHYEQYF.

This chain joins TRBV4-3 and TRBJ1-6; 7 bases align to TRBD1. Looked up from germline, CDR1 is LGHNA and CDR2 is YSLEER. V was clipped by 4 bases and J by 8 bases; unmatched bases: 11. The CDR3 runs to 16 residues. The CDR3 protein is CASSLLLGDRDSPLHF. The CDR3, as DNA: TGCGCCAGCAGCCTTCTCCTGGGGGACAGAGATTCACCCCTCCACTTT.

This chain connects TRBV29-1 to TRBJ2-3; 9 bases align to TRBD1. The CDR3 runs to 13 residues. Trimming removed 8 bases from V and 6 bases from J; junction bases left unmatched: 9. Germline V gene sequence: CDR1 SQVTM, CDR2 ANQGSEA. The CDR3 coding sequence is TGCAGCTCCTTGGACAGGGGAGGGGATACGCAGTATTTT. Encoded protein: CSSLDRGGDTQYF.

This chain links TRBV4-2 with TRBJ2-4, with unresolved D. The V end was cut by 0 bases, the J end by 1 base, with 7 bases between. This CDR3 has 15 residues. Germline V gene sequence: CDR1 LGHNA, CDR2 YNFKEQ. CDR3 bases: TGTGCCAGCAGCCAAGATGGCCAGGCCAAAAACATTCAGTACTTC. Its translation: CASSQDGQAKNIQYF.

The V and J genes are TRBV11-2 and TRBJ1-2; weak D call: TRBD1 (5 bases). Trimming took off 6 bases at V and 5 bases at J, with 7 bases between the two ends. Germline V lookup: CDR1 SGHAT, CDR2 FQNNGV. The CDR3 contains 11 residues. CDR3 bases: TGTGCCAGCAGTCAGGGATATGGCTACACCTTC. It encodes CASSQGYGYTF. The full variable domain, rest sourced from reference TRBV11-2 and TRBJ1-2, is EAGVAQSPRYKIIEKRQSVAFWCNPISGHATLYWYQQILGQGPKLLIQFQNNGVVDDSQLPKDRFSAERLKGVDSTLKIQPAKLEDSAVYLCASSQGYGYTFGSGTRLTVV.

This clone was seen only a few times. The V gene is TRBV5-4, the J gene TRBJ1-2; tentative D call: TRBD1 (5 bases). With 1 base removed from V and 2 bases from J, the gap between germline ends came to 9 bases. The CDR3 totals 14 residues. The germline CDR1 and CDR2 sequences are SGHNT and YYREEE (reference sequence). CDR3 DNA sequence: TGTGCCAGCAGCTTGCTGGGACTGAACTATGGCTACACCTTC. Protein product: CASSLLGLNYGYTF.

The rearrangement joins TRBV27 to TRBJ2-3; tentatively, D is TRBD2 (5 bases). Deletions cut 2 bases from V and 0 bases from J, with 9 bases between. Germline values: CDR1 MNHEY, CDR2 SMNVEV (reference sequence). This CDR3 is built from 15 residues. DNA for the CDR3: TGTGCCAGCAGTTTACGGGGATCTAGCACAGATACGCAGTATTTT. Encoded protein: CASSLRGSSTDTQYF.

This clone was seen a few times. The chain is built from TRBV11-2 and TRBJ2-3; D is perhaps TRBD2 (6 bases). Germline CDR1 SGHAT, CDR2 FQNNGV. The CDR3 covers 15 residues. Trimming left V 4 bases short and J 1 base short, with 12 bases between. The CDR3 loop reads CASSSERAGTDTQYF. The CDR3 DNA is TGTGCCAGCAGCTCCGAGCGGGCCGGCACAGATACGCAGTATTTT.

The J gene is TRBJ1-5, the V gene TRBV18, with D unclear. The germline gives CDR1 KGHSH, CDR2 LQKENI. The V end lost 6 bases, the J end lost 2 bases, and 8 bases lay between the germline ends. This CDR3 is built from 13 residues. CDR3 nucleotide sequence: TGTGCCAGCTCCCTCACGGGCAATCAGCCCCAGCATTTT. Encoded protein: CASSLTGNQPQHF.